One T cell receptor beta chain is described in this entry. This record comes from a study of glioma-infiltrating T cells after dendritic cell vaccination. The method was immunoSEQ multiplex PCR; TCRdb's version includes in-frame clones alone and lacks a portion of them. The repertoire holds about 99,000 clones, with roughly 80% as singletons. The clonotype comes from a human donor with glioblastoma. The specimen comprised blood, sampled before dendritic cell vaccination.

The CDR3 loop reads CASSLRRDTEAFF. CDR3 DNA: TGCGCCAGCAGCTTGAGGCGGGACACTGAAGCTTTCTTT. The V and J genes are TRBV5-1 and TRBJ1-1; D is ambiguous. Germline-derived CDR1 and CDR2 are SGHRS and YFSETQ. V was trimmed by 1 base and J by 3 bases, leaving 7 bases between them. CDR3 length: 13 amino acids.